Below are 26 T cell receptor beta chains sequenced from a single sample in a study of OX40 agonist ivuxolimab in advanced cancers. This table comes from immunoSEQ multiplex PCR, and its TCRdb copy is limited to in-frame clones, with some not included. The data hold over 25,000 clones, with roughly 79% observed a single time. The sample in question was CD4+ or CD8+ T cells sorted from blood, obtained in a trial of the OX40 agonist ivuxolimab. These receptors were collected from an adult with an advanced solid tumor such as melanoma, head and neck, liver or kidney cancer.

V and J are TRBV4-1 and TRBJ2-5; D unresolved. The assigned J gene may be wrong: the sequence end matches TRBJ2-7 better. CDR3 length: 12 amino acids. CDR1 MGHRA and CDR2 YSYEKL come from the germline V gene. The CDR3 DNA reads TGCGCCAGCAGTCTCGACCTCTACGAGCAGTACTTC. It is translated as CASSLDLYEQYF.

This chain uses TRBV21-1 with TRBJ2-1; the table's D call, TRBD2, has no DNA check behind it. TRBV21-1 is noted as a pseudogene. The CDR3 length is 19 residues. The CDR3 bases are TGTGCCAGCAGCAAAGGGGTAGCGGGAGACCCTCCACCCTACAATGAGCAGTTCTTC. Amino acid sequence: CASSKGVAGDPPPYNEQFF.

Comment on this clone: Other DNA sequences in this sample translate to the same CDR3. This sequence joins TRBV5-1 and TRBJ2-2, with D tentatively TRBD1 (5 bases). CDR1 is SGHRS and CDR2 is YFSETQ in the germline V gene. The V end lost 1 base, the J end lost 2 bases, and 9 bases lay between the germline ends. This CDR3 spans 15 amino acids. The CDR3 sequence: CASSLLQDNTGELFF. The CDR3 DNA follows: TGCGCCAGCAGCTTGCTACAGGATAACACCGGGGAGCTGTTTTTT.

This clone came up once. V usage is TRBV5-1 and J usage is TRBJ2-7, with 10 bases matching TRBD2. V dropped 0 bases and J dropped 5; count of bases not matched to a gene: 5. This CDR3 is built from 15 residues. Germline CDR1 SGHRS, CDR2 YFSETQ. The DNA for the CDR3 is TGCGCCAGCAGCTTGGTGCTAGCGGGAGCTGACGAGCAGTACTTC. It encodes CASSLVLAGADEQYF.

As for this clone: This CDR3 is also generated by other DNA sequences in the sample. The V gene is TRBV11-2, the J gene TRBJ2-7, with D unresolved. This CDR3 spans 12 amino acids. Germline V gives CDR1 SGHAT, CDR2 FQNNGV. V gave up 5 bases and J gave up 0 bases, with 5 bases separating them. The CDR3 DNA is TGTGCCAGCAGCCCCAGCTCCTACGAGCAGTACTTC. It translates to CASSPSSYEQYF.

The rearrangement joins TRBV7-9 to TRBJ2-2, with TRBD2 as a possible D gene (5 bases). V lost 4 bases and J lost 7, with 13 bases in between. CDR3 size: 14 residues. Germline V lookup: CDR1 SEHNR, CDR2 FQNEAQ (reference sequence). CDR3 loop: CASSSTEGSGELFF. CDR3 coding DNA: TGTGCCAGCAGCTCCACGGAAGGGAGCGGGGAGCTGTTTTTT. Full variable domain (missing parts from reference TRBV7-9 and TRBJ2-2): DTGVSQNPRHKITKRGQNVTFRCDPISEHNRLYWYRQTLGQGPEFLTYFQNEAQLEKSRLLSDRFSAERPKGSFSTLEIQRTEQGDSAMYLCASSSTEGSGELFFGEGSRLTVL.

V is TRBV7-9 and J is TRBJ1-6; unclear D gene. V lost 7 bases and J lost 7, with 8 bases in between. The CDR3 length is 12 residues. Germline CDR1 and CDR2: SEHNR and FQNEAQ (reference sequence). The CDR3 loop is CASTDQNSPLHF. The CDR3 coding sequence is TGTGCCAGCACCGACCAAAATTCACCCCTCCACTTT.

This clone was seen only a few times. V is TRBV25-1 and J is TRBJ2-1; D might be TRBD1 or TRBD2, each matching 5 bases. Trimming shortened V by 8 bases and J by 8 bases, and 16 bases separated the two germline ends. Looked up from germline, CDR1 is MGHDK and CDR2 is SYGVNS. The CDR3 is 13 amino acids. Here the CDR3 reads CASGIWGWHEQFF. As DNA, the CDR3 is TGTGCCAGCGGAATATGGGGGTGGCATGAGCAGTTCTTC.

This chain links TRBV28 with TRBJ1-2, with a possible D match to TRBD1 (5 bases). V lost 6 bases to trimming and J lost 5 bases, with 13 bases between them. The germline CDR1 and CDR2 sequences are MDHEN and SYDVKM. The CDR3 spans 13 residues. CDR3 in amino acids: CASSYSGAYGYTF. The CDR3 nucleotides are TGTGCCAGCAGCTACTCCGGGGCTTATGGCTACACCTTC.

The CDR3 DNA reads as TGCGCCAGCAGCCAAGAAACGGGGGGATACAATGAGCAGTTCTTC. It yields the protein CASSQETGGYNEQFF. V usage is TRBV4-1 and J usage is TRBJ2-1; TRBD2 matches 7 bases. V trimming: 0 bases; J trimming: 4 bases; junction bases outside the gene matches: 3. Germline CDR1 MGHRA, CDR2 YSYEKL. The length of the CDR3 is 15 residues.

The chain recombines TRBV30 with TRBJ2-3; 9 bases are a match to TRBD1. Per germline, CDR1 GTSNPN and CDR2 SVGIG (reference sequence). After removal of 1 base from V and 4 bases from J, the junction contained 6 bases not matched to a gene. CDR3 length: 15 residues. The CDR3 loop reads CAWSAGTGLADTQYF. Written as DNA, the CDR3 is TGTGCCTGGAGTGCCGGGACAGGGCTCGCAGATACGCAGTATTTT. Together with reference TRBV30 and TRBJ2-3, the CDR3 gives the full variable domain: SQTIHQWPATLVQPVGSPLSLECTVEGTSNPNLYWYRQAAGRGLQLLFYSVGIGQISSEVPQNLSASRPQDRQFILSSKKLLLSDSGFYLCAWSAGTGLADTQYFGPGTRLTVL.

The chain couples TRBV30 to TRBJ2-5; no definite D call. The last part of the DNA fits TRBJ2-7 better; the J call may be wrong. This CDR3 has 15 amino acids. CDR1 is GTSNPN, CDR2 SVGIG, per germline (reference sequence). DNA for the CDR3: TGTGCCTGGAGTGTTGTTCGGGCAGACTCTTACGAGCAGTACTTC. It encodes CAWSVVRADSYEQYF.

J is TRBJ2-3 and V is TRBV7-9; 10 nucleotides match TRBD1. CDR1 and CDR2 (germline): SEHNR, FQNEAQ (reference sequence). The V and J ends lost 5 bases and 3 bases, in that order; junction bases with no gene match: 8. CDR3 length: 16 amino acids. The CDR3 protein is CASSPGQGDWTDTQYF. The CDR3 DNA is TGTGCCAGCAGCCCTGGACAGGGGGATTGGACAGATACGCAGTATTTT.

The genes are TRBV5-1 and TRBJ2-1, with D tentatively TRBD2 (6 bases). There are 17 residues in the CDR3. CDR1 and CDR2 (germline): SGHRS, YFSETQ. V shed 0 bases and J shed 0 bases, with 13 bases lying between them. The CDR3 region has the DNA TGCGCCAGCAGCTTGGGGCCCGGGGGAGACTCCTACAATGAGCAGTTCTTC. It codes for CASSLGPGGDSYNEQFF.

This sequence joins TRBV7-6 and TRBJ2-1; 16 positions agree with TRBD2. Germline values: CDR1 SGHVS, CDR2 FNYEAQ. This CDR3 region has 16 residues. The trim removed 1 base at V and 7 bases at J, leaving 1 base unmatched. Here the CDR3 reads CASSLGGLAGGNEQFF. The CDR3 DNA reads TGTGCCAGCAGCTTAGGGGGACTAGCGGGAGGGAATGAGCAGTTCTTC.

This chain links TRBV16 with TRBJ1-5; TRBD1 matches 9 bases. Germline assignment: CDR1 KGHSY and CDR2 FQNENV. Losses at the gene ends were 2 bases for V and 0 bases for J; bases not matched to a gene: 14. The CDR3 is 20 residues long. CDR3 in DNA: TGTGCCAGCAGCCAAAGTTACAGGGGGCCTCAAGCCCTTAGCAATCAGCCCCAGCATTTT. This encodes CASSQSYRGPQALSNQPQHF.

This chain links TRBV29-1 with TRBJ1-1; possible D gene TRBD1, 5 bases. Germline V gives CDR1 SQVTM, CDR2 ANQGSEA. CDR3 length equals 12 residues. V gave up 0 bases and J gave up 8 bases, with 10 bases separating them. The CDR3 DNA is TGCAGCGTTGAAGACAGGGTCCCAGAAGCTTTCTTT. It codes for CSVEDRVPEAFF.

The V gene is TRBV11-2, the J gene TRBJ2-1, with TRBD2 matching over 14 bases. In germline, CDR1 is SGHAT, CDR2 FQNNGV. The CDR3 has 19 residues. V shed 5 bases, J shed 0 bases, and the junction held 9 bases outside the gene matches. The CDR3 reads CASSDETSGGAHSYNEQFF. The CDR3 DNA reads TGTGCCAGCAGCGACGAGACTAGCGGGGGGGCCCACTCCTACAATGAGCAGTTCTTC. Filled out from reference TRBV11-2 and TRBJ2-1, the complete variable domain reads EAGVAQSPRYKIIEKRQSVAFWCNPISGHATLYWYQQILGQGPKLLIQFQNNGVVDDSQLPKDRFSAERLKGVDSTLKIQPAKLEDSAVYLCASSDETSGGAHSYNEQFFGPGTRLTVL.

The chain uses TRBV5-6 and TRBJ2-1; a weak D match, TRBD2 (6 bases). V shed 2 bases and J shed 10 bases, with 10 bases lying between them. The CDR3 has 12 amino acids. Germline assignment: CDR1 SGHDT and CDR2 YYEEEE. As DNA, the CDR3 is TGTGCCAGCAGCTTTATAGCGGACGAGCAGTTCTTC. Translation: CASSFIADEQFF.

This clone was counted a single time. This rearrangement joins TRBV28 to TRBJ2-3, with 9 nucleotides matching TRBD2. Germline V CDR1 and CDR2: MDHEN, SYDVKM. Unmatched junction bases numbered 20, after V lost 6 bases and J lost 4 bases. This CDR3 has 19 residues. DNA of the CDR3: TGTGCCAGCAGAGTTGGCCGTGTTTATAGCGGGAGTGTTTCAGATACGCAGTATTTT. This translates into CASRVGRVYSGSVSDTQYF.

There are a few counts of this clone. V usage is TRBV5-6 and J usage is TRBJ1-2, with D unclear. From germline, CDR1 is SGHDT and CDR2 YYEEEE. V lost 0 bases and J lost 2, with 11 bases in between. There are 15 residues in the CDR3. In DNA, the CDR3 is TGTGCCAGCAGCTTGGCCCGGGCCTCGAACTATGGCTACACCTTC. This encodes CASSLARASNYGYTF. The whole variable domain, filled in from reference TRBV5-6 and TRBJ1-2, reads DAGVTQSPTHLIKTRGQQVTLRCSPKSGHDTVSWYQQALGQGPQFIFQYYEEEERQRGNFPDRFSGHQFPNYSSELNVNALLLGDSALYLCASSLARASNYGYTFGSGTRLTVV.

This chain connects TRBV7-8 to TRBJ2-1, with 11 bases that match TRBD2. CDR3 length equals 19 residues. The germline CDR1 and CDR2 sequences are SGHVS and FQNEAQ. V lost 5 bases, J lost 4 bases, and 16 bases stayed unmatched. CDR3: CASSRWYSGGAHYYNEQFF. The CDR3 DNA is TGTGCCAGCAGCAGGTGGTATAGCGGGGGGGCTCATTATTACAATGAGCAGTTCTTC. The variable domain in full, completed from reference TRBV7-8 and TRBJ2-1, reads GAGVSQSPRYKVAKRGQDVALRCDPISGHVSLFWYQQALGQGPEFLTYFQNEAQLDKSGLPSDRFFAERPEGSVSTLKIQRTQQEDSAVYLCASSRWYSGGAHYYNEQFFGPGTRLTVL.

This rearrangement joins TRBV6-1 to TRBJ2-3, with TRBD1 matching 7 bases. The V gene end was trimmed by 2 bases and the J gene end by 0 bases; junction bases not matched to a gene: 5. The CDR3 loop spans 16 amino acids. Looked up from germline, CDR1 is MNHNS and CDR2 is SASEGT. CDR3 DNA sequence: TGTGCCAGCAGTGAATGGGACAGCCCTAGCACAGATACGCAGTATTTT. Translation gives CASSEWDSPSTDTQYF.

In DNA form, the CDR3 reads TGTGCCAGCAGCGCTAACGACCGGGAGGGCCGGAAGGGCGGGGAGCTGTTTTTT. Its protein is CASSANDREGRKGGELFF. The chain recombines TRBV9 with TRBJ2-2, with 8 bases fitting TRBD2. The germline V gene has CDR1 SGDLS and CDR2 YYNGEE. The CDR3 is made up of 18 amino acids. The J segment lost 7 bases and the V segment lost 3 bases, leaving 17 bases of the junction unmatched. Supplemented by reference TRBV9 and TRBJ2-2, the full variable domain reads DSGVTQTPKHLITATGQRVTLRCSPRSGDLSVYWYQQSLDQGLQFLIQYYNGEERAKGNILERFSAQQFPDLHSELNLSSLELGDSALYFCASSANDREGRKGGELFFGEGSRLTVL.

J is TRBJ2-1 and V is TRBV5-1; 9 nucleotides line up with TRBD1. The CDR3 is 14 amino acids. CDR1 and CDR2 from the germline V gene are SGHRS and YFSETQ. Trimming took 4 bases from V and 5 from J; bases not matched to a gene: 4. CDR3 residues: CASSPGQGHNEQFF. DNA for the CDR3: TGCGCCAGCAGCCCCGGACAGGGGCACAATGAGCAGTTCTTC.

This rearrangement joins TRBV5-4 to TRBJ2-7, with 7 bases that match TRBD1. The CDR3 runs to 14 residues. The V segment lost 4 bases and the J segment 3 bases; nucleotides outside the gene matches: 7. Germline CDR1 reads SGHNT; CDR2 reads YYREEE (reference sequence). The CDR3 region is CASSRQGQIYEQYF. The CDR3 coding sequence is TGTGCCAGCAGCCGACAGGGACAGATCTACGAGCAGTACTTC.